A single sample gave rise to the 22 T cell receptor beta chains below, sequenced in a study of molecular identifiers for immune sequencing clone quantification. TCRdb recomputed calls from the PCR reads with MiXCR, one row per CDR3 protein. The sample contains about 510,000 distinct CDR3 sequences, about a quarter of which appear only once. Sequencing was performed on naive CD8+ T cells from blood, with Jurkat cell RNA spiked in. Subset given: FACS-sorted CD8+CD4-CCR7+CD45RA+ naive T cells. The receptor set was obtained from a human donor in good health. Some libraries in this study had Jurkat cell RNA spiked in.

This clonotype showed up just a few times. The rearrangement joins TRBV6-2 or TRBV6-3 to TRBJ2-2; tentatively, D is TRBD2 (6 bases). The V gene lost 5 bases and the J gene lost 2 bases, with 12 bases spanning the gap. This CDR3 is 15 amino acids long. CDR1 MNHEY and CDR2 SVGEGT come from the germline V gene. As DNA, the CDR3 is TGTGCCAGCAGTGGGAGGACACCTAACACCGGGGAGCTGTTTTTT. This codes for CASSGRTPNTGELFF.

This clonotype was detected only a few times. The CDR3 carries no conserved terminal phenylalanine or tryptophan, so it likely arises from a read error. The chain recombines TRBV20-1 with TRBJ1-2, with 9 bases that match TRBD1. The germline V gene encodes CDR1 DFQATT and CDR2 SNEGSKA (reference sequence). CDR3 length: 14 residues. J gave up 3 bases and V 0 bases, and 2 bases lay outside the gene matches. In DNA form, the CDR3 reads TGCAGTGCTAGAGATCGGGACAGGGACTATGGCTACACCCTC. Translating gives CSARDRDRDYGYTL.

This chain uses TRBV30 with TRBJ2-1; perhaps TRBD1 as D (6 bases). V was pared by 5 bases and J by 2 bases, with 16 bases between. Germline V gives CDR1 GTSNPN, CDR2 SVGIG (reference sequence). CDR3 size: 15 residues. The CDR3 nucleotides read TGTGCCTGGCTCGGGGCAGGGGTCCCCTACAATGAGCAGTTCTTC. This codes for CAWLGAGVPYNEQFF.

Turning to this clonotype: Possible read error: a much larger clone is one base away. CDR3 residues: CSAAGQDYGYTF. The DNA of the CDR3 is TGCAGCGCTGCTGGACAGGACTATGGCTACACCTTC. This chain joins TRBV29-1 and TRBJ1-2, with TRBD1 identical over 7 bases. The junction had 5 bases not matched to a gene; V was cut back by 7 bases and J by 3 bases. Per germline, CDR1 SQVTM and CDR2 ANQGSEA. The CDR3 extends over 12 amino acids.

This clonotype has just a few counts. The chain has TRBV3-1 and TRBJ2-3, with D hard to call. Trimming removed 1 base from V and 1 base from J, with 3 bases in between. This CDR3 is 13 amino acids long. Germline loops: CDR1 LGHDT, CDR2 YNNKEL (reference sequence). The DNA of the CDR3 is TGTGCCAGCAGCCAAGCGGGCACAGATACGCAGTATTTT. Protein product: CASSQAGTDTQYF.

The V gene is TRBV7-9, the J gene TRBJ1-1; D remains unclear. Germline values: CDR1 SEHNR, CDR2 FQNEAQ (reference sequence). V was trimmed by 6 bases and J by 0 bases, leaving 8 bases between them. This CDR3 has 13 residues. The DNA of the CDR3 is TGTGCCAGCAGTAAATCCGTGAACACTGAAGCTTTCTTT. The encoded protein is CASSKSVNTEAFF. Drawing the rest from reference TRBV7-9 and TRBJ1-1, the complete variable domain is DTGVSQNPRHKITKRGQNVTFRCDPISEHNRLYWYRQTLGQGPEFLTYFQNEAQLEKSRLLSDRFSAERPKGSFSTLEIQRTEQGDSAMYLCASSKSVNTEAFFGQGTRLTVV.

V is TRBV28 and J is TRBJ2-1, with D tentatively TRBD2 (5 bases). V was cut by 4 bases and J by 0 bases, with 19 bases left in between. This CDR3 comprises 18 residues. Germline lookup yields CDR1 MDHEN and CDR2 SYDVKM. The CDR3 DNA is TGTGCCAGCAGTTCCCCGACGGAGCTAGGGAGCTCCTACAATGAGCAGTTCTTC. This codes for CASSSPTELGSSYNEQFF.

This clonotype was recorded a few times. This chain joins TRBV7-9 and TRBJ2-5; TRBD1 matches at 11 bases. The CDR3 runs to 16 residues. Per germline, CDR1 SEHNR and CDR2 FQNEAQ (reference sequence). With 5 bases clipped from V and 5 bases from J, the junction kept 10 bases outside the gene matches. CDR3 in amino acids: CASSRWTGGGSETQYF. DNA for the CDR3: TGTGCCAGCAGCAGATGGACAGGGGGCGGATCGGAGACCCAGTACTTC. The complete variable domain, with remaining parts taken from reference TRBV7-9 and TRBJ2-5, reads DTGVSQNPRHKITKRGQNVTFRCDPISEHNRLYWYRQTLGQGPEFLTYFQNEAQLEKSRLLSDRFSAERPKGSFSTLEIQRTEQGDSAMYLCASSRWTGGGSETQYFGPGTRLLVL.

This clonotype was detected only a few times. The chain uses TRBV7-9 and TRBJ2-3; tentative D call: TRBD2 (6 bases). From germline, CDR1 is SEHNR and CDR2 FQNEAQ (reference sequence). The CDR3 is 17 amino acids. Trimming took off 1 base at V and 5 bases at J, with 19 bases between the two ends. The CDR3 region is CASSLVGGTGVVDTQYF. Here the CDR3 DNA reads TGTGCCAGCAGCTTAGTAGGAGGGACCGGGGTTGTAGATACGCAGTATTTT.

This clonotype was seen only a few times. The chain recombines TRBV5-4 with TRBJ1-2, with D possibly TRBD1 on 6 matching bases. V dropped 3 bases and J dropped 3 bases, with 15 bases sitting between them. The germline V gene encodes CDR1 SGHNT and CDR2 YYREEE (reference sequence). This CDR3 is 15 amino acids long. The CDR3 sequence: CASSSATGPYYGYTF. The DNA for the CDR3 is TGTGCCAGCAGCTCGGCGACAGGCCCTTACTATGGCTACACCTTC.

This clonotype occurred a few times. The junction departs from the called germline gene at one end, perhaps through a read error. CDR3 nucleotide sequence: TGTGCCAGCAGCCCGGGCCTGACTACTAGCACAGGTACGCAGTATTTT. This translates into CASSPGLTTSTGTQYF. V and J are TRBV5-3 and TRBJ2-3; tentative D call: TRBD2 (6 bases). TRBV5-3 is sorted into the ORF group, with uncertain function. The CDR3 is made up of 16 amino acids.

This clonotype was observed many times. The chain has TRBV3-1 and TRBJ1-1, with D maybe TRBD1 (6 bases). The V gene lost 4 bases and the J gene lost 7 bases, with 13 bases spanning the gap. In germline, CDR1 is LGHDT, CDR2 YNNKEL (reference sequence). The CDR3 sequence is 13 residues long. The CDR3 nucleotides are TGTGCCAGCAGCCCAACGGGGGCTAATGAAGCTTTCTTT. Encoded protein: CASSPTGANEAFF.

This clonotype was observed a few times. The genes are TRBV7-2 and TRBJ2-6, with D unresolved. The V gene lost 1 base and the J gene lost 2 bases, with 9 bases spanning the gap. This CDR3 is built from 16 residues. CDR1 and CDR2 (germline): SGHTA, FQGNSA. CDR3 residues: CASSLEVRAGANVLTF. CDR3 bases: TGTGCCAGCAGCTTAGAGGTCAGAGCTGGGGCCAACGTCCTGACTTTC.

This clonotype appeared many times. This chain uses TRBV4-3 with TRBJ2-3; D is undetermined. The ends were cut back, 4 bases at V and 5 bases at J, with 16 bases in the middle. Germline V gene sequence: CDR1 LGHNA, CDR2 YSLEER. The CDR3 extends over 15 amino acids. CDR3 protein: CASSLSRAWEDTQYF. CDR3 DNA sequence: TGCGCCAGCAGCCTCTCTAGGGCTTGGGAAGATACGCAGTATTTT.

As for this clonotype: Germline and junction disagree at one end, which may indicate a read error. The chain recombines TRBV19 with TRBJ1-5, with TRBD1 as a possible D gene (6 bases). Looked up from germline, CDR1 is LNHDA and CDR2 is SQIVND (reference sequence). The CDR3 runs to 15 residues. This CDR3 is CASSWGGDSNQPPHF. The CDR3 DNA reads as TGTGCCAGTAGTTGGGGGGGCGATAGCAATCAGCCCCCGCATTTT. Drawing the rest from reference TRBV19 and TRBJ1-5, the complete variable domain is DGGITQSPKYLFRKEGQNVTLSCEQNLNHDAMYWYRQDPGQGLRLIYYSQIVNDFQKGDIAEGYSVSREKKESFPLTVTSAQKNPTAFYLCASSWGGDSNQPPHFGDGTRLSIL.

This clonotype was observed once. A much bigger clone sits one base away, suggesting this may be a read error. The chain carries TRBV7-9 and TRBJ2-7; 9 bases are shared with TRBD1. The CDR3 extends over 15 amino acids. CDR1 SEHNR and CDR2 FQNEAQ come from the germline V gene (reference sequence). The CDR3 DNA follows: TGTGCCAGCAGCATAGCCGGGACAGGGACCTGCGAGCAGTACTTC. Amino acids: CASSIAGTGTCEQYF.

Points on this clonotype: This could be a read error, since a much larger clone is one nucleotide away. The chain uses TRBV27 and TRBJ1-6; D is undetermined. CDR3 size: 16 residues. V lost 3 bases and J lost 0, with 9 bases in between. CDR1 is MNHEY, CDR2 SMNVEV, per germline (reference sequence). CDR3 nucleotides: TGTGCCAGCAGTTTGGGCGTAGGCTCCTATAATTCACCCCTCCACTTT. Translation gives CASSLGVGSYNSPLHF.

The V gene is TRBV4-1, the J gene TRBJ2-5; possible D gene TRBD2, 6 bases. The CDR3 contains 13 residues. Germline loops: CDR1 MGHRA, CDR2 YSYEKL. Trimming pared 3 bases from V and 2 bases from J, leaving 7 bases between. CDR3 DNA: TGCGCCAGCAGCCACGGACTACAAGAGACCCAGTACTTC. Encoded protein: CASSHGLQETQYF.

As to this clonotype: The CDR3 does not close with the conserved phenylalanine or tryptophan, likely indicating a read error. CDR3: CASSHGQPLYSGNTIYL. CDR3 bases: TGTGCCAGCAGTCACGGCCAGCCGCTGTACTCTGGAAACACCATATATTTG. The chain employs TRBV28 and TRBJ1-3; D is unclear. Germline loops: CDR1 MDHEN, CDR2 SYDVKM. V lost 5 bases to trimming and J lost 0 bases, with 17 bases between them. The CDR3 is 17 amino acids.

The sample holds a few counts of this clonotype. The J gene is TRBJ1-1, the V gene TRBV19, with D tentatively TRBD1 (5 bases). From germline, CDR1 is LNHDA and CDR2 SQIVND (reference sequence). V lost 7 bases and J lost 7, with 28 bases in between. The CDR3 extends over 17 amino acids. CDR3 sequence: CASTIGFWDDRDHEAFF. The CDR3 DNA is TGTGCCAGTACCATAGGCTTCTGGGACGATAGGGATCATGAAGCTTTCTTT.

Comment on this clonotype: A junction boundary mismatches the germline segment, possibly from a read error. The V call is TRBV29-1, the J call TRBJ2-1, with D perhaps TRBD1 (6 bases). Per germline, CDR1 SQVTM and CDR2 ANQGSEA. This CDR3 has 16 amino acids. CDR3 amino acids: CSVQGLRTALYNEQVF. CDR3 nucleotide sequence: TGCAGCGTTCAAGGCCTTCGGACAGCCCTCTACAATGAGCAGGTCTTC.

The V gene is TRBV14, the J gene TRBJ2-1; D gene unclear. CDR1 is SGHDN and CDR2 is FVKESK in the germline V gene. The CDR3 sequence is 15 residues long. V shed 1 base and J shed 1 base, with 8 bases lying between them. The CDR3 region is CASSQVILSYNEQFF. CDR3 nucleotide sequence: TGTGCCAGCAGCCAAGTGATACTATCCTACAATGAGCAGTTCTTC. The whole variable domain, filled in from reference TRBV14 and TRBJ2-1, reads EAGVTQFPSHSVIEKGQTVTLRCDPISGHDNLYWYRRVMGKEIKFLLHFVKESKQDESGMPNNRFLAERTGGTYSTLKVQPAELEDSGVYFCASSQVILSYNEQFFGPGTRLTVL.